A single T cell receptor beta chain is shown here with its context. In the original analysis: Nucleated cell number was recorded as an estimate derived from reference gene primer amplification. The data were produced by immunoSEQ multiplex PCR, yet TCRdb's version contains in-frame clones alone and is incomplete. That table furnishes V, J and clone size, whereas the DNA furnished D and trimming. The sample consists of about 220,000 clones, 83% of them appearing once. The data were taken from a study of blood T cell repertoires in COVID-19. Across the whole study: In each case, the material was cDNA or gDNA derived from T cells, B-cell-depleted T cells, or PBMCs.

V lost 1 base to trimming and J lost 4 bases, with 10 bases between them. The CDR3 totals 14 residues. CDR1 and CDR2 from the germline V gene are LGHDT and YNNKEL (reference sequence). Recruitment covered under 25 US areas and drew participants whose ages spanned roughly 18 to 100 years. Within the 2 weeks before study entry, each person in the exposed group met a COVID-19 case. The genes are TRBV3-1 (or the pseudogene TRBV3-2) and TRBJ1-1; perhaps TRBD1 as D (6 bases). The clonotype originates from a woman between 45 and 60 years old who had been exposed to COVID-19. What was sequenced was PBMCs or T cells enriched from blood (not recorded which). The CDR3, as DNA: TGTGCCAGCAGCCAAGGGATAGGGGGCACTGAAGCTTTCTTT. This gives the protein CASSQGIGGTEAFF.